This T cell receptor (delta chain) originates from a study of gamma-delta chains in newborns, infants, children. Overall study: Polyclonal expansion of innate γδ T cells after birth follows microbial exposure.

The table lists this clone with a few counts. Trimming took 2 bases from V and 0 from J; bases not matched to a gene: 5. The length of the CDR3 is 18 residues. Germline lookup yields CDR1 GEAIGNYY and CDR2 EKD. TCRdb reprocessed the reads through CATT. In the table there are some 10,000 delta-chain clones, roughly 9% of which are singletons. The sequenced sample consisted of blood. The origin of this receptor is a child who was a newborn, infant or young child, either healthy, febrile or measles-vaccinated (not recorded which). The genes are TRDV2 and TRDJ3, with TRDD3 identical over 8 bases. This CDR3 reads CACDILGAHSWDTRQMFF. In DNA form, the CDR3 reads TGTGCCTGTGACATACTGGGGGCCCACTCCTGGGACACCCGACAGATGTTTTTC.